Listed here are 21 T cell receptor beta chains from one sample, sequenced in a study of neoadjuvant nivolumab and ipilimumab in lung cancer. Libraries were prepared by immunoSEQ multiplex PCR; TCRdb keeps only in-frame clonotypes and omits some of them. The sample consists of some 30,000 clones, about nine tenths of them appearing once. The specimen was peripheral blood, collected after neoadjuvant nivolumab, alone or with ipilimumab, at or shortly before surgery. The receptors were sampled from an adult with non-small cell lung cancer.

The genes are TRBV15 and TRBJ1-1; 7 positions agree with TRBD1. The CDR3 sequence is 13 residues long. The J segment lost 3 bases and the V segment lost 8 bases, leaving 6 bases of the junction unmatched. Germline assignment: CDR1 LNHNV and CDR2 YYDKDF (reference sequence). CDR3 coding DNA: TGTGCCACCCGACAGGGCTTGGACACTGAAGCTTTCTTT. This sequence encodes CATRQGLDTEAFF.

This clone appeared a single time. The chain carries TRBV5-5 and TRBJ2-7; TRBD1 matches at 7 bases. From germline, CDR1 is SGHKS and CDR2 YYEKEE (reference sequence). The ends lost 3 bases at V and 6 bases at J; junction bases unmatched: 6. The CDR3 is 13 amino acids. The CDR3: CASSSTGLVEQYF. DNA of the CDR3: TGTGCCAGCAGCTCGACAGGGTTGGTCGAGCAGTACTTC.

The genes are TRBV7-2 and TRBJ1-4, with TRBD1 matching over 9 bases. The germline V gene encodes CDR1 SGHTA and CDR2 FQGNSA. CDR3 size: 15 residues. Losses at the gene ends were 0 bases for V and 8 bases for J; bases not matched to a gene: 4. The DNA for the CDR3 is TGTGCCAGCAGCTTAGCGCTGGGGACAGGGGAAAAACTGTTTTTT. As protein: CASSLALGTGEKLFF.

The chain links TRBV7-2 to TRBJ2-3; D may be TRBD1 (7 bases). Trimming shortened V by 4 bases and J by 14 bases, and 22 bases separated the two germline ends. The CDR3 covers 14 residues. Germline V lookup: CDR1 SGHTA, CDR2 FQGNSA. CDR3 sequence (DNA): TGTGCCAGCAGCTCCCTTACCAGGGGGGCATGGGTGTATTTT. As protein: CASSSLTRGAWVYF.

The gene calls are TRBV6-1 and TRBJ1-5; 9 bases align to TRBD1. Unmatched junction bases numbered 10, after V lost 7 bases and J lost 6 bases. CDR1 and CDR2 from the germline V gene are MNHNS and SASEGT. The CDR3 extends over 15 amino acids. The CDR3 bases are TGTGCCAGCACTCCCAGCGGGACAGGGCGTCAGCCCCAGCATTTT. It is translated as CASTPSGTGRQPQHF.

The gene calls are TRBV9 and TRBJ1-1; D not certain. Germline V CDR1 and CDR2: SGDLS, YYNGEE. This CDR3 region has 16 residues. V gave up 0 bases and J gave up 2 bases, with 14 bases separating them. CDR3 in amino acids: CASSVGVFGSNTEAFF. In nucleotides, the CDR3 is TGTGCCAGCAGCGTAGGAGTGTTCGGGTCAAACACTGAAGCTTTCTTT.

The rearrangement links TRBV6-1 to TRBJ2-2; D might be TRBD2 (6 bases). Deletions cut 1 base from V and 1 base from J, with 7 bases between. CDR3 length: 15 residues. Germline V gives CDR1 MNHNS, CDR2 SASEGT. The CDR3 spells CASSEGDWNTGELFF. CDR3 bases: TGTGCCAGCAGTGAAGGGGACTGGAACACCGGGGAGCTGTTTTTT.

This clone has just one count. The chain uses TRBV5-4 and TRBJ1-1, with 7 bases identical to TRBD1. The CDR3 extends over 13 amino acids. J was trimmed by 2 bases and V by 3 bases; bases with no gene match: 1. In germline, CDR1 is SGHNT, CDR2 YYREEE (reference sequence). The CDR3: CASSWDSNTEAFF. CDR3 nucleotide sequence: TGTGCCAGCAGCTGGGACAGTAACACTGAAGCTTTCTTT.

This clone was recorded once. The CDR3 DNA reads as TGTGCCAGCAGCCGCTGGTTGAGCGAGACCCAGTACTTC. This codes for CASSRWLSETQYF. V usage is TRBV6-6 and J usage is TRBJ2-5; D unresolved. The germline gives CDR1 MNHNY, CDR2 SVGAGI (reference sequence). V lost 6 bases, J lost 5 bases, and 13 bases lay in between. The CDR3 is made up of 13 amino acids.

In DNA, the CDR3 is TGCGCCAGCAGCTTGGGACAGGGTGGAAATCAGCCCCAGCATTTT. Protein sequence: CASSLGQGGNQPQHF. The rearrangement joins TRBV5-1 to TRBJ1-5; TRBD1 matches at 7 bases. Germline V gene data show CDR1 as SGHRS and CDR2 as YFSETQ. The J segment lost 4 bases and the V segment lost 0 bases, leaving 4 bases of the junction unmatched. There are 15 residues in the CDR3.

The CDR3: CASSEWEAYNSPLHF. The CDR3 DNA is TGTGCCAGCAGTGAATGGGAGGCCTATAATTCACCCCTCCACTTT. The rearrangement joins TRBV2 to TRBJ1-6; no firm D call. Germline assignment: CDR1 SNHLY and CDR2 FYNNEI. V shed 2 bases and J shed 2 bases, with 7 bases lying between them. This CDR3 region has 15 residues.

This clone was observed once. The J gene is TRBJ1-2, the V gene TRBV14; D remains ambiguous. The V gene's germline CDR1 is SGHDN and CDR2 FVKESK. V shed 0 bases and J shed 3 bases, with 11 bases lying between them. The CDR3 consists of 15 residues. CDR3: CASSQETGRDYGYTF. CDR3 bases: TGTGCCAGCAGCCAAGAAACGGGAAGAGACTATGGCTACACCTTC.

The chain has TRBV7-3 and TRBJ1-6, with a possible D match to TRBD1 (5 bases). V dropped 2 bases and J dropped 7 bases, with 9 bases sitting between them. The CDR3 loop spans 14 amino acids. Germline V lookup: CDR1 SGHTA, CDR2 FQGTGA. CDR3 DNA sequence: TGTGCCAGCAGCTTAGGGACGGAGAATTCACCCCTCCACTTT. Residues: CASSLGTENSPLHF.

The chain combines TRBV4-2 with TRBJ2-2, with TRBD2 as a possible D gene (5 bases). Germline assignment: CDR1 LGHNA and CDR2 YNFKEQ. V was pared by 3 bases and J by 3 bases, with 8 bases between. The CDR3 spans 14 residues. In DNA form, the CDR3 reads TGTGCCAGCAGCCAGCGGGTGGACACCGGGGAGCTGTTTTTT. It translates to CASSQRVDTGELFF.

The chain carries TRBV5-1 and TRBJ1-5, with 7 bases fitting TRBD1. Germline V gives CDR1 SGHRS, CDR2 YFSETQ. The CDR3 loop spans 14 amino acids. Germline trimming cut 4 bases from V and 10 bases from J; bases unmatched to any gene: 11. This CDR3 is CASSLTGAGGPQHF. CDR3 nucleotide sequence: TGCGCCAGCAGCCTTACAGGGGCCGGGGGACCCCAGCATTTT. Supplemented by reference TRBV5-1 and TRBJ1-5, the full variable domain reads KAGVTQTPRYLIKTRGQQVTLSCSPISGHRSVSWYQQTPGQGLQFLFEYFSETQRNKGNFPGRFSGRQFSNSRSEMNVSTLELGDSALYLCASSLTGAGGPQHFGDGTRLSIL.

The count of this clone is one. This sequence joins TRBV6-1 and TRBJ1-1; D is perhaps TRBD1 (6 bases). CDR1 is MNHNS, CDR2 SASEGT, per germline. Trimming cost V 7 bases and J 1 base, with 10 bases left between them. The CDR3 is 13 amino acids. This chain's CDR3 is CASILQGNTEAFF. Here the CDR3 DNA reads TGTGCCAGCATCCTACAGGGGAACACTGAAGCTTTCTTT.

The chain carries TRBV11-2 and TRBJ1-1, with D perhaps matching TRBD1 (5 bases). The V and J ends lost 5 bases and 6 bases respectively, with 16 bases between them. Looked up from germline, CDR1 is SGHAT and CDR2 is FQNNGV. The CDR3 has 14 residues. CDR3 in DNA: TGTGCCAGCAGCGAGGCCAGGGTATCTCCTGAAGCTTTCTTT. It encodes CASSEARVSPEAFF.

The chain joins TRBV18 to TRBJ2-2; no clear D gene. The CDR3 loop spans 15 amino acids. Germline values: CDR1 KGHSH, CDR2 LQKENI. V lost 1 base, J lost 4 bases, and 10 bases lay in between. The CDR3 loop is CASSPLSAVTGELFF. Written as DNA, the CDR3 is TGTGCCAGCTCACCACTAAGCGCGGTCACCGGGGAGCTGTTTTTT.

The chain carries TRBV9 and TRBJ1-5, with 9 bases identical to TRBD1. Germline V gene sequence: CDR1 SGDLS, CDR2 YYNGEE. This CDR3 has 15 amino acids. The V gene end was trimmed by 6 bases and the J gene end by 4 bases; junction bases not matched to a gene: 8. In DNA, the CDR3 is TGTGCCAGCAACCACACAGGGGGCTGTAATCAGCCCCAGCATTTT. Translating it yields CASNHTGGCNQPQHF.

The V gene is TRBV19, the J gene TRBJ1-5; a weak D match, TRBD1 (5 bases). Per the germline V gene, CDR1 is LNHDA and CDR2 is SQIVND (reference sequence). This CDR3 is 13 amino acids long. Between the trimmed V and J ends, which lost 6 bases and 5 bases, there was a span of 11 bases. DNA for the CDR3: TGTGCCAGTAGCGGGGGGGGGTATCAGCCCCAGCATTTT. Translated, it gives CASSGGGYQPQHF.

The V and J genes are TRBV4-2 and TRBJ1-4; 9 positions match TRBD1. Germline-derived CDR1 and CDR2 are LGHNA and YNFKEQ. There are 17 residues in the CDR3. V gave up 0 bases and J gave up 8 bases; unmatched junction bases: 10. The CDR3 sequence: CASSQDSGGTGNEKLFF. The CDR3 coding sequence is TGTGCCAGCAGCCAAGATAGTGGGGGGACAGGGAACGAAAAACTGTTTTTT.